These 23 T cell receptor beta chains share one sample of origin, sequenced in a study of T cell responses to AZD1222 COVID-19 vaccine. Clones were sequenced by immunoSEQ multiplex PCR, and TCRdb holds only the in-frame ones, with some missing. The data hold roughly 120,000 clones, with roughly 90% observed a single time. Sequencing was performed on peripheral blood, taken on day 0 of AZD1222 vaccination. These receptors all come from an adult in good health.

The V call is TRBV30, the J call TRBJ1-5; TRBD1 might be the D (6 bases). From germline, CDR1 is GTSNPN and CDR2 SVGIG (reference sequence). V lost 4 bases to trimming and J lost 1 base, with 14 bases between them. The length of the CDR3 is 15 residues. The CDR3 DNA is TGTGCCTGGAAATTGGGGGGCAACAGCAATCAGCCCCAGCATTTT. Residues: CAWKLGGNSNQPQHF. Variable domain in full (rest from reference TRBV30 and TRBJ1-5): SQTIHQWPATLVQPVGSPLSLECTVEGTSNPNLYWYRQAAGRGLQLLFYSVGIGQISSEVPQNLSASRPQDRQFILSSKKLLLSDSGFYLCAWKLGGNSNQPQHFGDGTRLSIL.

This chain joins TRBV28 and TRBJ1-1, with 7 bases identical to TRBD1. After removal of 7 bases from V and 4 bases from J, the junction contained 6 bases not matched to a gene. CDR1 and CDR2 (germline): MDHEN, SYDVKM. The CDR3 has 13 amino acids. CDR3 region: CASNTQGVTEAFF. The CDR3 coding sequence is TGTGCCAGCAATACTCAGGGGGTCACTGAAGCTTTCTTT.

The count of this clone is one. The J gene is TRBJ1-1, the V gene TRBV28, with D possibly TRBD1 on 6 matching bases. Trimming removed 7 bases at V and 4 bases at J, with 13 bases between. This CDR3 has 13 amino acids. Per the germline V gene, CDR1 is MDHEN and CDR2 is SYDVKM. The CDR3 nucleotides are TGTGCCAGCAATGCAGGGGCCGGCACTGAAGCTTTCTTT. This gives the protein CASNAGAGTEAFF.

The chain recombines TRBV4-1 with TRBJ2-2; 10 nucleotides line up with TRBD1. J gave up 3 bases and V 5 bases, and 6 bases lay outside the gene matches. This CDR3 region has 16 residues. Looked up from germline, CDR1 is MGHRA and CDR2 is YSYEKL. The CDR3 nucleotides are TGCGCCAGCAGCACCCGACAGGGGGCAGACACCGGGGAGCTGTTTTTT. As protein: CASSTRQGADTGELFF.

The chain recombines TRBV7-8 with TRBJ2-5, with 12 bases lining up with TRBD2. The trim removed 5 bases at V and 4 bases at J, leaving 8 bases unmatched. This CDR3 contains 16 residues. CDR1 and CDR2 from the germline V gene are SGHVS and FQNEAQ. CDR3 sequence: CASSVPSGGASETQYF. The CDR3 nucleotides are TGTGCCAGCAGCGTTCCTAGCGGGGGGGCCTCAGAGACCCAGTACTTC.

The chain employs TRBV24-1 and TRBJ2-7; 15 bases map to TRBD2. J was trimmed by 4 bases and V by 4 bases; bases with no gene match: 7. CDR3 length equals 17 residues. Germline CDR1 is KGHDR and CDR2 is SFDVKD. The DNA of the CDR3 is TGTGCCACCAGTGACAACGGACTAGCGGGAGGGGCGTACGAGCAGTACTTC. Amino acid sequence: CATSDNGLAGGAYEQYF.

The chain employs TRBV5-1 and TRBJ1-1, with 8 bases that match TRBD1. Germline CDR1 reads SGHRS; CDR2 reads YFSETQ. J gave up 3 bases and V 0 bases, and 16 bases lay outside the gene matches. The CDR3 loop spans 19 amino acids. The CDR3 protein is CASSLGRTGSGQGDTEAFF. CDR3 bases: TGCGCCAGCAGCTTGGGGCGGACAGGGAGTGGCCAAGGGGACACTGAAGCTTTCTTT.

The chain uses TRBV5-1 and TRBJ2-1, with TRBD1 matching over 7 bases. CDR3 length: 11 amino acids. With 4 bases clipped from V and 10 bases from J, the junction kept 2 bases outside the gene matches. The germline V gene encodes CDR1 SGHRS and CDR2 YFSETQ. DNA of the CDR3: TGCGCCAGCAGCCCGGACAGGGAGCAGTTCTTC. Translated: CASSPDREQFF.

V usage is TRBV10-1 and J usage is TRBJ1-1, with D possibly being TRBD1 (5 bases). Germline CDR1 WNHNN, CDR2 SYGVQD (reference sequence). There are 15 residues in the CDR3. V was shortened by 3 bases and J by 7 bases, with 18 bases between the two germline ends. CDR3 sequence reads: CASSDGGIGTGEAFF. The CDR3 coding sequence is TGCGCCAGCAGTGACGGGGGTATCGGAACAGGTGAAGCTTTCTTT.

This clone was seen only once. The J gene is TRBJ2-7, the V gene TRBV7-9; D call uncertain. The CDR3 consists of 11 residues. The V end lost 5 bases, the J end lost 4 bases, and 6 bases lay between the germline ends. CDR1 is SEHNR, CDR2 FQNEAQ, per germline (reference sequence). The CDR3 bases are TGTGCCAGCAGCCCATTGTACGAGCAGTACTTC. This translates into CASSPLYEQYF.

V is TRBV5-1 and J is TRBJ2-7; possibly TRBD1 or TRBD2 for D (5 bases each). The CDR3 has 11 residues. V dropped 2 bases and J dropped 6 bases, with 6 bases sitting between them. Germline CDR1 is SGHRS and CDR2 is YFSETQ. In DNA, the CDR3 is TGCGCCAGCAGCTTTGGGGGCGAGCAGTACTTC. Translation: CASSFGGEQYF.

V is TRBV5-6 and J is TRBJ1-5, with D unclear. Germline CDR1 SGHDT, CDR2 YYEEEE. Trimming pared 0 bases from V and 4 bases from J, leaving 8 bases between. CDR3 length: 14 residues. The CDR3 DNA follows: TGTGCCAGCAGCTTGGTTGCGGGTAATCAGCCCCAGCATTTT. This codes for CASSLVAGNQPQHF.

The chain recombines TRBV19 with TRBJ1-2, with TRBD1 matching over 8 bases. Germline V gene sequence: CDR1 LNHDA, CDR2 SQIVND (reference sequence). The CDR3 runs 15 residues. V lost 5 bases and J lost 6; bases outside the gene matches: 11. The CDR3 nucleotides read TGTGCCAGTAGTGCCGACAGGGGAGGGTTCGATGGCTACACCTTC. Encoded protein: CASSADRGGFDGYTF. The variable domain in full, with the rest retrieved from reference TRBV19 and TRBJ1-2, is DGGITQSPKYLFRKEGQNVTLSCEQNLNHDAMYWYRQDPGQGLRLIYYSQIVNDFQKGDIAEGYSVSREKKESFPLTVTSAQKNPTAFYLCASSADRGGFDGYTFGSGTRLTVV.

This chain joins TRBV12-3 or TRBV12-4 and TRBJ2-4, with 7 bases matching TRBD1. The V and J ends lost 6 bases and 11 bases, in that order; junction bases with no gene match: 7. The CDR3 has 12 amino acids. In DNA form, the CDR3 reads TGTGCCAGCAGCACGACAGGGACATTTCAGTACTTC. It is translated as CASSTTGTFQYF.

This clone has a handful of counts. V gene TRBV9 combines with J gene TRBJ2-5; 8 nucleotides line up with TRBD1. The V gene end was trimmed by 4 bases and the J gene end by 4 bases; junction bases not matched to a gene: 3. The CDR3 extends over 13 amino acids. CDR1 and CDR2 from the germline V gene are SGDLS and YYNGEE. CDR3 bases: TGTGCCAGCAGCTACACAGGGGGAGAGACCCAGTACTTC. It encodes CASSYTGGETQYF.

The rearrangement uses TRBV20-1 and TRBJ2-2; D gene uncertain. The length of the CDR3 is 15 residues. Between the trimmed V and J ends, which lost 4 bases and 1 base, there was a span of 13 bases. The V gene's germline CDR1 is DFQATT and CDR2 SNEGSKA (reference sequence). The DNA of the CDR3 is TGCAGTGCTATTGACACAAACGAGAACACCGGGGAGCTGTTTTTT. Protein sequence: CSAIDTNENTGELFF.

The chain links TRBV3-1 (or the pseudogene TRBV3-2) to TRBJ1-1; TRBD1 agrees at 8 bases. This CDR3 has 14 amino acids. CDR1 is LGHDT and CDR2 is YNNKEL in the germline V gene (reference sequence). V lost 4 bases, J lost 3 bases, and 4 bases stayed unmatched. CDR3 nucleotides: TGTGCCAGCAGCCGACCGGGACAGGACACTGAAGCTTTCTTT. Residues: CASSRPGQDTEAFF.

CDR3 sequence reads: CASSPSGTVYEQYF. CDR3 DNA: TGTGCCAGCAGTCCATCCGGGACGGTATACGAGCAGTACTTC. The chain carries TRBV28 and TRBJ2-7; D is perhaps TRBD1 or TRBD2 (5 bases each). CDR1 MDHEN and CDR2 SYDVKM come from the germline V gene. There are 14 residues in the CDR3. With 5 bases removed from V and 4 bases from J, the gap between germline ends came to 15 bases.

The chain links TRBV25-1 to TRBJ2-3; weak D call: TRBD1 (5 bases). The CDR3 is made up of 15 amino acids. Germline V gives CDR1 MGHDK, CDR2 SYGVNS. V was trimmed by 4 bases and J by 2 bases, leaving 13 bases between them. The CDR3 region is CASSAPGLNTDTQYF. CDR3 nucleotide sequence: TGTGCCAGCAGTGCGCCAGGGCTTAACACAGATACGCAGTATTTT.

This clone was recorded once. The chain carries TRBV7-2 and TRBJ2-2; maybe TRBD1 (5 bases). Trimming pared 5 bases from V and 5 bases from J, leaving 12 bases between. This CDR3 comprises 14 residues. From germline, CDR1 is SGHTA and CDR2 FQGNSA. The CDR3 DNA is TGTGCCAGCAGCCAGGGTTTGGGGACCGGGGAGCTGTTTTTT. Translation: CASSQGLGTGELFF.

This sequence joins TRBV30 and TRBJ1-1; weak D call: TRBD1 (5 bases). V lost 0 bases to trimming and J lost 4 bases, with 12 bases between them. The germline CDR1 and CDR2 sequences are GTSNPN and SVGIG (reference sequence). There are 14 residues in the CDR3. The chain's CDR3 is CAWSVSRGGTEAFF. CDR3 sequence (DNA): TGTGCCTGGAGTGTGAGTAGGGGAGGCACTGAAGCTTTCTTT.

The chain is built from TRBV5-1 and TRBJ2-1; possible D gene TRBD2, 6 bases. The CDR3 sequence is 15 residues long. Germline values: CDR1 SGHRS, CDR2 YFSETQ. Trimming took off 4 bases at V and 9 bases at J, with 20 bases between the two ends. CDR3: CASSGAGRSDSEQFF. The CDR3 DNA reads as TGCGCCAGCAGCGGGGCGGGGCGATCGGATAGTGAGCAGTTCTTC.

The chain uses TRBV6-5 and TRBJ2-3; D gene ambiguous. Trimming took off 6 bases at V and 6 bases at J, with 13 bases between the two ends. CDR1 is MNHEY, CDR2 SVGAGI, per germline. CDR3 length: 13 amino acids. The CDR3 DNA is TGTGCCAGCAGCGTCCCCGGCTTGGATACGCAGTATTTT. It is translated as CASSVPGLDTQYF.